This T cell receptor (beta chain) was documented in a study of blood T cell repertoires in COVID-19. Study context: The United States, Italy and Spain were the sources of the acute and convalescent COVID-19 samples. T cells, B-cell-depleted T cells, or PBMCs supplied cDNA or gDNA.

Seattle patient enrollment occurred during active infection, with longitudinal follow-up thereafter. Trimming left V 2 bases short and J 5 bases short, with 15 bases between. The CDR3 spans 15 residues. Germline V CDR1 and CDR2: SNHLY, FYNNEI. Only in-frame clones appear in the TCRdb table, and some are missing; sequencing was by immunoSEQ multiplex PCR. The profile shows approximately 88,000 clones, approximately 84% of them singletons. The clonotype comes from a man aged 65-85 years with COVID-19, enrolled during active disease. Sequences were obtained from peripheral blood. This chain connects TRBV2 to TRBJ1-2, with D tentatively TRBD1 (5 bases). The CDR3 DNA sequence: TGTGCCAGCAGTGAACAGTCCGCGGGGGGTTATGGCTACACCTTC. This codes for CASSEQSAGGYGYTF. Drawing the rest from reference TRBV2 and TRBJ1-2, the complete variable domain is EPEVTQTPSHQVTQMGQEVILRCVPISNHLYFYWYRQILGQKVEFLVSFYNNEISEKSEIFDDQFSVERPDGSNFTLKIRSTKLEDSAMYFCASSEQSAGGYGYTFGSGTRLTVV.